Below are 13 T cell receptor beta chains sequenced from a single sample in a study of vaccination and CD4 T cells after COVID-19. Their recognized antigens are unknown. Regarding treatment: roughly ten-day PBMC culture with coronavirus spike peptide pools or control peptides (ViraFEST assay). Once obtained from cultured CD4+ T cells, the DNA was sequenced using the Oncomine TCR Beta short-read assay. TCRdb reprocessed the PCR reads with MiXCR, giving one entry per CDR3 protein. The data hold approximately 9,000 distinct CDR3 sequences, with approximately 66% observed a single time. The source material was CD4+ T cells from blood, cultured in vitro. The source of these receptors is a human donor who had recovered from COVID-19.

V and J are TRBV20-1 and TRBJ1-1; 10 bases map to TRBD1. The germline gives CDR1 DFQATT, CDR2 SNEGSKA (reference sequence). The CDR3 length is 13 residues. After removal of 5 bases from V and 4 bases from J, the junction contained 4 bases not matched to a gene. CDR3 coding DNA: TGCAGTGCTTTAAGGACAGGGGGCACTGAAGCTTTCTTT. This sequence encodes CSALRTGGTEAFF.

This clonotype is a singleton in its sample. The chain joins TRBV5-4 to TRBJ1-3; D is ambiguous. Germline values: CDR1 SGHNT, CDR2 YYREEE (reference sequence). This CDR3 is 15 amino acids long. The V end was cut by 2 bases, the J end by 1 base, with 10 bases between. CDR3 amino acids: CASSFLTGSGNTIYF. As DNA, the CDR3 is TGTGCCAGCAGCTTCCTTACGGGGTCTGGAAACACCATATATTTT.

J is TRBJ1-4 and V is TRBV20-1; 9 bases align to TRBD1. Germline-derived CDR1 and CDR2 are DFQATT and SNEGSKA (reference sequence). V was clipped by 1 base and J by 5 bases; unmatched bases: 2. This CDR3 has 14 residues. The CDR3 spells CSARGGQGNEKLFF. The DNA of the CDR3 is TGCAGTGCTAGAGGGGGACAGGGCAATGAAAAACTGTTTTTT.

The rearrangement uses TRBV25-1 and TRBJ1-2, with TRBD1 as a possible D gene (5 bases). Trimming shortened V by 5 bases and J by 8 bases, and 21 bases separated the two germline ends. The CDR3 covers 15 residues. From germline, CDR1 is MGHDK and CDR2 SYGVNS. DNA of the CDR3: TGTGCCAGCAGTCCCTCGGTTGGGGGTAGGCGCGGCTACACCTTC. This sequence encodes CASSPSVGGRRGYTF.

This chain joins TRBV5-1 and TRBJ1-6; D is perhaps TRBD1 (5 bases). This CDR3 region has 14 residues. The germline V gene encodes CDR1 SGHRS and CDR2 YFSETQ. V was clipped by 4 bases and J by 9 bases, with 14 bases between them. The CDR3 sequence is CASSPPGPLSPLHF. As DNA, the CDR3 is TGCGCCAGCAGCCCCCCGGGGCCCCTTTCACCCCTCCACTTT.

V gene TRBV6-1 combines with J gene TRBJ1-1; D perhaps matches TRBD1 (5 bases). Germline CDR1 and CDR2: MNHNS and SASEGT. V was trimmed by 2 bases and J by 4 bases, leaving 17 bases between them. The CDR3 length is 16 residues. The CDR3 sequence: CASSEIWGPMGTEAFF. Here the CDR3 DNA reads TGTGCCAGCAGTGAAATTTGGGGCCCTATGGGCACTGAAGCTTTCTTT.

The chain couples TRBV20-1 to TRBJ2-1; TRBD2 matches 7 bases. CDR3 size: 16 residues. V trimming: 2 bases; J trimming: 0 bases; junction bases outside the gene matches: 7. The germline CDR1 and CDR2 sequences are DFQATT and SNEGSKA (reference sequence). The CDR3 DNA reads TGCAGTGCTAGATTTGGGGGGGGAAGCTCCTACAATGAGCAGTTCTTC. This codes for CSARFGGGSSYNEQFF.

CDR3 DNA sequence: TGCAGTGCTCCTAGCGGGGGGGACTACAATGAGCAGTTCTTC. It is translated as CSAPSGGDYNEQFF. The chain combines TRBV20-1 with TRBJ2-1; TRBD2 aligns across 12 bases. After removal of 5 bases from V and 3 bases from J, the junction contained 2 bases not matched to a gene. CDR1 and CDR2 from the germline V gene are DFQATT and SNEGSKA (reference sequence). The CDR3 runs to 14 residues.

The chain has TRBV28 and TRBJ2-7; a possible D gene is TRBD1 (6 bases). CDR1 and CDR2 (germline): MDHEN, SYDVKM. With 5 bases removed from V and 0 bases from J, the gap between germline ends came to 11 bases. The CDR3 runs to 14 residues. The CDR3 DNA sequence: TGTGCCAGCAGTCATACAGGGAGCTCCTACGAGCAGTACTTC. This gives the protein CASSHTGSSYEQYF.

The chain uses TRBV7-2 and TRBJ2-5, with a weak D call TRBD1 (5 bases). V was cut by 5 bases and J by 0 bases, with 19 bases left in between. Germline-derived CDR1 and CDR2 are SGHTA and FQGNSA. The CDR3 spans 17 residues. For the CDR3, the DNA is TGTGCCAGCAGCCCCAACCTTCTGCGACAGCACCAAGAGACCCAGTACTTC. Translated, it gives CASSPNLLRQHQETQYF. Combining the CDR3 with reference TRBV7-2 and TRBJ2-5 gives the whole variable domain GAGVSQSPSNKVTEKGKDVELRCDPISGHTALYWYRQSLGQGLEFLIYFQGNSAPDKSGLPSDRFSAERTGGSVSTLTIQRTQQEDSAVYLCASSPNLLRQHQETQYFGPGTRLLVL.

The chain recombines TRBV7-6 with TRBJ2-7, with 11 bases identical to TRBD1. Germline V CDR1 and CDR2: SGHVS, FNYEAQ. The CDR3 extends over 15 amino acids. Germline trimming cut 0 bases from V and 4 bases from J; bases unmatched to any gene: 2. The CDR3 sequence is CASSLAGTGGYEQYF. The CDR3 bases are TGTGCCAGCAGCTTAGCGGGGACAGGGGGTTACGAGCAGTACTTC.

This clonotype was seen once. V is TRBV7-8 and J is TRBJ1-1; D is uncertain. This CDR3 is 16 amino acids long. Germline loops: CDR1 SGHVS, CDR2 FQNEAQ. V shed 0 bases and J shed 5 bases, with 16 bases lying between them. DNA for the CDR3: TGTGCCAGCAGCTTAGCGGGCAGTCCTCTACCGACTGAAGCTTTCTTT. It specifies CASSLAGSPLPTEAFF.

This rearrangement joins TRBV9 to TRBJ2-3, with D possibly TRBD1 on 6 matching bases. From germline, CDR1 is SGDLS and CDR2 YYNGEE. The CDR3 consists of 16 residues. V dropped 0 bases and J dropped 1 base, with 12 bases sitting between them. The CDR3 DNA reads TGTGCCAGCAGCGTAGACGGACAGCCCGGCACAGATACGCAGTATTTT. As protein: CASSVDGQPGTDTQYF.